The 10 T cell receptor beta chains reported below all come from one sample, sequenced in a study of metastatic and nonmetastatic thyroid tumors. MiXCR re-clonotyped the PCR reads for TCRdb. The sample includes about 19,000 clones, about 33% of them seen just once. Thyroid surgery took place with no prior treatment in any patient. The sequencing sample was made of adjacent normal tissue. These receptors all stem from a female donor with papillary thyroid cancer or a benign thyroid nodule (not recorded which). Some clones in this sample may be carry-over from other donors' samples.

This clone appeared a few times. As the CDR3 is not closed by the conserved phenylalanine or tryptophan, this likely results from a read error. The chain employs TRBV12-3 or TRBV12-4 and TRBJ1-1; D gene ambiguous. The CDR3 spans 15 residues. Trimming pared 1 base from V and 8 bases from J, leaving 17 bases between. CDR3 loop: CASSLDSRLAKEAFV. CDR3 DNA sequence: TGTGCCAGCAGTTTAGATTCGAGGTTGGCCAAAGAAGCTTTCGTT.

This rearrangement joins TRBV4-3 to TRBJ1-1, with D possibly being TRBD1 (5 bases). This CDR3 has 16 residues. Trimming removed 1 base at V and 5 bases at J, with 17 bases between. Per germline, CDR1 LGHNA and CDR2 YSLEER. CDR3 sequence (DNA): TGCGCCAGCAGCCAAGGGCGCAGGGCGAGAGGGACTGAAGCTTTCTTT. This sequence encodes CASSQGRRARGTEAFF.

The chain is built from TRBV20-1 and TRBJ2-1; 9 positions match TRBD2. This CDR3 has 14 residues. V gave up 3 bases and J gave up 3 bases; unmatched junction bases: 3. In germline, CDR1 is DFQATT, CDR2 SNEGSKA (reference sequence). The CDR3: CSARLAGDYNEQFF. CDR3 DNA sequence: TGCAGTGCTAGGTTAGCGGGAGACTACAATGAGCAGTTCTTC.

This clone was recorded many times. A much larger clonotype is one base distant, so this may be a read error. The identical CDR3 is also encoded by other nucleotide sequences in the sample. This sequence joins TRBV12-3 or TRBV12-4 and TRBJ2-3; 10 bases match TRBD2. CDR3 length: 14 residues. Unmatched junction bases numbered 5, after V lost 10 bases and J lost 1 base. CDR3 DNA sequence: TGTGCCACCGGAGCGGGGGGGGGCACAGATACGCAGTATTTT. This gives the protein CATGAGGGTDTQYF.

The rearrangement joins TRBV2 to TRBJ2-7, with TRBD1 matching over 9 bases. Trimming took 8 bases from V and 3 from J; bases not matched to a gene: 14. This CDR3 comprises 16 residues. The germline CDR1 and CDR2 sequences are SNHLY and FYNNEI. CDR3 bases: TGTGCCAGCGCCTCGGGAACCGGGACAGGGAACTACGAGCAGTACTTC. Translating gives CASASGTGTGNYEQYF.

The V gene is TRBV11-2, the J gene TRBJ1-5; D not resolved. The CDR3 extends over 18 amino acids. Trimming shortened V by 3 bases and J by 6 bases, and 24 bases separated the two germline ends. In germline, CDR1 is SGHAT, CDR2 FQNNGV. The chain's CDR3 is CASSFRHEKLMGCQPQHF. The CDR3 bases are TGTGCCAGCAGCTTTCGGCATGAAAAACTTATGGGTTGTCAGCCCCAGCATTTT.

This clone ranks as medium-sized. The chain couples TRBV11-1 to TRBJ2-3; the match to TRBD2 covers 10 bases. Per the germline V gene, CDR1 is SGHAT and CDR2 is FQDESV (reference sequence). This CDR3 has 15 residues. V gave up 5 bases and J gave up 7 bases; unmatched junction bases: 9. CDR3 sequence (DNA): TGTGCCAGCAGCACCTCAGCGGGGGGGCCAAATACGCAGTATTTT. This encodes CASSTSAGGPNTQYF.

V is TRBV6-2 or TRBV6-3 and J is TRBJ2-3; 9 bases align to TRBD1. The junction had 12 bases not matched to a gene; V was cut back by 10 bases and J by 4 bases. CDR1 and CDR2 (germline): MNHEY, SVGEGT. The CDR3 runs 15 residues. The CDR3 DNA is TGTGCCACTAAGGGGGGACAGGGACGTGCAGATACGCAGTATTTT. Its protein is CATKGGQGRADTQYF.

This clone was picked up a small number of times. The genes are TRBV27 and TRBJ2-7; D remains unclear. V was cut by 3 bases and J by 4 bases, with 13 bases left in between. This CDR3 is 14 amino acids long. The germline V gene encodes CDR1 MNHEY and CDR2 SMNVEV (reference sequence). CDR3 coding DNA: TGTGCCAGCAGTTTGGATGGGGAACCTTACGAGCAGTACTTC. Protein product: CASSLDGEPYEQYF.

In its sample, this clone is medium-sized. The chain combines TRBV20-1 with TRBJ1-1, with a possible D match to TRBD1 (5 bases). Trimming took 2 bases from V and 3 from J, leaving 22 bases between them. Looked up from germline, CDR1 is DFQATT and CDR2 is SNEGSKA (reference sequence). The CDR3 loop spans 17 amino acids. The DNA for the CDR3 is TGCAGTGCTAGACCTAGACAGATCCACCCTGGGGACACTGAAGCTTTCTTT. As protein: CSARPRQIHPGDTEAFF.